A selection of T cell receptor beta chains follows, all from one sample in a study of blood T cell repertoires in COVID-19. The data were produced by immunoSEQ multiplex PCR, yet TCRdb's version contains in-frame clones alone and is incomplete. This sample has 200,000 to 250,000 clones, with about four fifths found just once. Sequenced sample: peripheral blood. The receptors were sampled from a woman aged 60-75 years with acute or convalescent COVID-19. CDR3s include the opening cysteine and the closing phenylalanine or tryptophan. D genes are given only for firm matches. Part of the rows lack a size; the others show once, few, many or a class for expanded clones.

D	V	size	J	CDR3	DNA
.	TRBV6-5	few	TRBJ2-7	CASSRYRAGDEQYF	TGTGCCAGCAGTCGTTACAGGGCCGGCGACGAGCAGTACTTC
.	TRBV7-9	.	TRBJ2-3	CASSPPGDTQYF	TGTGCCAGCAGCCCCCCGGGAGATACGCAGTATTTT
TRBD1	TRBV19	.	TRBJ2-1	CASSITSTGPYNEQFF	TGTGCCAGTAGTATAACATCGACAGGGCCCTACAATGAGCAGTTCTTC
.	TRBV16	.	TRBJ1-3	CASSQSTGGNTIYF	TGTGCCAGCAGCCAATCAACAGGTGGAAACACCATATATTTT
.	TRBV6-5	few	TRBJ1-1	CASSDRQYTEAFF	TGTGCCAGCAGCGACAGACAGTACACTGAAGCTTTCTTT
TRBD2	TRBV9	few	TRBJ2-7	CASSVGIAGSYEQYF	TGTGCCAGCAGCGTAGGCATAGCGGGGTCCTACGAGCAGTACTTC
TRBD2	TRBV30	few	TRBJ2-7	CAGTSGSYEQYF	TGTGCCGGGACTAGCGGATCCTACGAGCAGTACTTC
TRBD2	TRBV11-2	.	TRBJ2-1	CASSLRGLSHNEQFF	TGTGCCAGCAGCTTAAGGGGACTATCTCACAATGAGCAGTTCTTC
TRBD1	TRBV5-6	few	TRBJ1-2	CASSEGTGFSLYGYTF	TGTGCCAGCAGCGAGGGGACAGGATTCTCACTCTATGGCTACACCTTC
TRBD1	TRBV7-2	once	TRBJ1-1	CASSSQGTGDEAFF	TGTGCCAGCAGTTCTCAAGGCACAGGGGATGAAGCTTTCTTT
.	TRBV10-3	.	TRBJ2-2	CAIKGGDLSTGELFF	TGTGCCATCAAGGGCGGGGACCTTTCTACCGGGGAGCTGTTTTTT
.	TRBV27	.	TRBJ1-2	CASSPLVVQGAGYTF	TGTGCCAGCAGTCCGCTAGTCGTTCAGGGCGCTGGCTACACCTTC
.	TRBV5-1	.	TRBJ2-7	CASSFGPGIHEQYF	TGCGCCAGCAGCTTTGGTCCAGGGATCCACGAGCAGTACTTC
.	TRBV29-1	once	TRBJ2-1	CSVEGGPPEQFF	TGCAGCGTTGAGGGGGGGCCGCCGGAGCAGTTCTTC
.	TRBV9	.	TRBJ1-5	CASSVDGQSNQPQHF	TGTGCCAGCAGCGTAGATGGACAGAGCAATCAGCCCCAGCATTTT
TRBD1	TRBV7-8	.	TRBJ1-6	CASSYGGQGNSPLHF	TGTGCCAGCAGCTACGGGGGACAGGGGAATTCACCCCTCCACTTT
TRBD1	TRBV18	.	TRBJ2-5	CASSQNRGETQYF	TGTGCCAGCTCACAAAACAGGGGAGAGACCCAGTACTTC
.	TRBV3-1/TRBV3-2	.	TRBJ1-2	CASSPGAGAGYGYTF	TGTGCCAGCAGCCCCGGCGCGGGAGCGGGTTATGGCTACACCTTC
.	TRBV4-2	.	TRBJ1-5	CASSQLGADQPQHF	TGTGCCAGCAGCCAATTGGGGGCGGATCAGCCCCAGCATTTT
TRBD1	TRBV7-9	.	TRBJ2-7	CASSLASGTGNHEQYF	TGTGCCAGCAGCTTAGCTTCCGGGACAGGGAATCACGAGCAGTACTTC
TRBD1	TRBV19	.	TRBJ1-1	CASSNTGVNTEAFF	TGTGCCAGTAGCAATACAGGGGTGAACACTGAAGCTTTCTTT